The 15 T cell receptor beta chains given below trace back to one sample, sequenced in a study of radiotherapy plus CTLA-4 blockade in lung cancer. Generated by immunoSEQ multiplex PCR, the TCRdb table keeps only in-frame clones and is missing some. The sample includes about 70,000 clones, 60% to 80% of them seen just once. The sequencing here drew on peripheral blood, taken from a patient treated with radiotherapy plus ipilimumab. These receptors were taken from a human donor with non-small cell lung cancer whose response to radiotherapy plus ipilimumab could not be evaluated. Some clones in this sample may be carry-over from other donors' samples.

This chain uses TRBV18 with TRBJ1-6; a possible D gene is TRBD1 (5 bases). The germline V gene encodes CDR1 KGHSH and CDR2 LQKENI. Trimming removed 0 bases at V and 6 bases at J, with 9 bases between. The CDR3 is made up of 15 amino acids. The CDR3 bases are TGTGCCAGCTCACCACCGACAGTTTTTAATTCACCCCTCCACTTT. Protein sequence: CASSPPTVFNSPLHF. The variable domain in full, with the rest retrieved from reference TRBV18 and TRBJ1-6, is NAGVMQNPRHLVRRRGQEARLRCSPMKGHSHVYWYRQLPEEGLKFMVYLQKENIIDESGMPKERFSAEFPKEGPSILRIQQVVRGDSAAYFCASSPPTVFNSPLHFGNGTRLTVT.

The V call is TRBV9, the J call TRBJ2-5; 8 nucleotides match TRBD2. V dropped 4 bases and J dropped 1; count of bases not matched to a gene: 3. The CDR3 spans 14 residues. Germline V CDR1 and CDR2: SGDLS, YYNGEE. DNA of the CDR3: TGTGCCAGCAGCAAAAGCGGGGGCCAAGAGACCCAGTACTTC. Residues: CASSKSGGQETQYF.

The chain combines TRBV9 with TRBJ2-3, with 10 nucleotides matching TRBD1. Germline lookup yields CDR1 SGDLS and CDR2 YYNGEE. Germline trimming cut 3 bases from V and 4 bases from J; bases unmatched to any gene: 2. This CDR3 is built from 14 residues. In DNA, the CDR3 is TGTGCCAGCAGCGGTGGACAGGGGGCAGATACGCAGTATTTT. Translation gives CASSGGQGADTQYF.

Here the CDR3 DNA reads TGCAAAGTGGATCAGGGCACTGAAGCTTTCTTT. This translates into CKVDQGTEAFF. The chain links TRBV20-1 to TRBJ1-1; TRBD1 is a possible D gene (5 bases). The length of the CDR3 is 11 residues. Germline lookup yields CDR1 DFQATT and CDR2 SNEGSKA (reference sequence).

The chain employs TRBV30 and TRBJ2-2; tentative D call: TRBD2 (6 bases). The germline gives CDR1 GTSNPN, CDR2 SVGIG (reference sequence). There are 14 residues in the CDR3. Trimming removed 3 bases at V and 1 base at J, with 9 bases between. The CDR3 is CAWRVRENTGELFF. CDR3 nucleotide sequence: TGTGCCTGGAGAGTGCGGGAGAACACCGGGGAGCTGTTTTTT.

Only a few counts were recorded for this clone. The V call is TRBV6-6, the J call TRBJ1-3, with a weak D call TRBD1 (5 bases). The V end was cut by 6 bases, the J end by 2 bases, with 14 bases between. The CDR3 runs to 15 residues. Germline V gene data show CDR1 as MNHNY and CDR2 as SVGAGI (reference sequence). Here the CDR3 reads CASSPGGGPGNTIYF. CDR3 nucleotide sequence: TGTGCCAGCAGCCCCGGGGGGGGTCCTGGAAACACCATATATTTT.

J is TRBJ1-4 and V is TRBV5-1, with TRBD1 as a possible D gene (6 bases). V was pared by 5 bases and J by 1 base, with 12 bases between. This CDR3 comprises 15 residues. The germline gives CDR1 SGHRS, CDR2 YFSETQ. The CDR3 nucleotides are TGCGCCAGCAGTGGTATAGGGGGAACTAATGAAAAACTGTTTTTT. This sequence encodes CASSGIGGTNEKLFF.

The CDR3 here is CASSPPAGQGNQPQHF. In DNA, the CDR3 is TGTGCCAGCTCACCACCAGCGGGACAGGGCAATCAGCCCCAGCATTTT. This rearrangement joins TRBV18 to TRBJ1-5, with 8 bases matching TRBD1. Germline CDR1 is KGHSH and CDR2 is LQKENI. V lost 0 bases to trimming and J lost 2 bases; unmatched junction nucleotides: 3. This CDR3 has 16 residues.

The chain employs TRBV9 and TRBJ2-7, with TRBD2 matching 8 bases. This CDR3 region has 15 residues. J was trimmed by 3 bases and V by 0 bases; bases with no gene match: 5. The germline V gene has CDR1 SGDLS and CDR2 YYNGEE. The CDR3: CASSVAPGLDYEQYF. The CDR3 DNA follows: TGTGCCAGCAGCGTAGCCCCGGGACTAGACTACGAGCAGTACTTC.

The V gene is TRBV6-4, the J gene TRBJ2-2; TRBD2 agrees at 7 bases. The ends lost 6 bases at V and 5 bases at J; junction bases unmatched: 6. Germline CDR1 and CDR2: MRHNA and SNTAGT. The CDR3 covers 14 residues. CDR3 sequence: CASSTGTTTGELFF. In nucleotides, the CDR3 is TGTGCCAGCAGCACCGGGACTACAACCGGGGAGCTGTTTTTT.

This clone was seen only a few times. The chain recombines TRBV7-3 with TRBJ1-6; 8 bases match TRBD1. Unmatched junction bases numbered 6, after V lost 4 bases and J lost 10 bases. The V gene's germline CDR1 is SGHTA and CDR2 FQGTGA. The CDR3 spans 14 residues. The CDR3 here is CASSSTGARSPLHF. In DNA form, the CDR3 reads TGTGCCAGCAGCTCGACAGGGGCAAGGTCACCCCTCCACTTT.

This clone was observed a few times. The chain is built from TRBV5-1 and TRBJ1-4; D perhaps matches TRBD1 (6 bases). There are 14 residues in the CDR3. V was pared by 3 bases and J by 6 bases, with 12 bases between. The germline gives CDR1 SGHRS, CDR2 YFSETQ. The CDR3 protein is CASSSDAGDEKLFF. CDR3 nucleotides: TGCGCCAGCAGCTCCGACGCAGGGGATGAAAAACTGTTTTTT.

In nucleotides, the CDR3 is TGTGCCAGCAGCTTACGCCGGAACAGGCTCTACAATGAGCAGTTCTTC. This sequence encodes CASSLRRNRLYNEQFF. This chain links TRBV5-6 with TRBJ2-1; maybe TRBD1 (5 bases). Germline values: CDR1 SGHDT, CDR2 YYEEEE. The CDR3 runs to 16 residues. Deletions cut 2 bases from V and 3 bases from J, with 15 bases between.

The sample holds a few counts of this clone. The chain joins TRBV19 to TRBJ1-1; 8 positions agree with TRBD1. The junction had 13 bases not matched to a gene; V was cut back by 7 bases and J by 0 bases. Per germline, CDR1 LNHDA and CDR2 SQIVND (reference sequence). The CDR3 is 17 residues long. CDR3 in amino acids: CASTPSGTGDVNTEAFF. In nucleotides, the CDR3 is TGTGCCAGTACCCCGAGCGGGACAGGCGACGTGAACACTGAAGCTTTCTTT.

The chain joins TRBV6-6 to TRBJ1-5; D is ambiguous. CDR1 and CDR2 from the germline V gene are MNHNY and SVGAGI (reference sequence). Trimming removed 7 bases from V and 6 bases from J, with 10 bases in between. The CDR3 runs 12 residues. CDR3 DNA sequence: TGTGCCAGCAAGGAGGGTAGTCAGCCCCAGCATTTT. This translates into CASKEGSQPQHF.